This is a list of T cell receptor beta chains from one sample in a study of blood T cells in healthy people across ages. TCRdb called the 5' RACE reads again in MiXCR, with one record for every CDR3 protein. The data show roughly 900,000 distinct CDR3 sequences, 29% seen once. Sequencing was performed on blood. These receptors were collected from a woman of 80 years or more in good health. Both conserved end residues are part of each CDR3. The D gene is left open where the match is weak. The size field is filled for only some rows; it gives once, few, many or a size class.

-	TRBV18	TRBJ2-5	13	many	TGTGCCAGCTCACCTACAGGGTTCGAGACCCAGTACTTC	CASSPTGFETQYF
-	TRBV10-2	TRBJ1-1	13	-	TGCGCCAGCATTCCCCAGGGGAACACTGAAGCTTTCTTT	CASIPQGNTEAFF
-	TRBV12-3/TRBV12-4	TRBJ2-1	15	many	TGTGCCAGCAGTCCCCAATGGGGCTGGGGGAATGAGCAGTTCTTC	CASSPQWGWGNEQFF
-	TRBV4-1	TRBJ2-1	17	few	TGCGCCAGCAGCCAAGGAGCTCCAGGTTCAGTGTACAATGAGCAGTTCTTC	CASSQGAPGSVYNEQFF
-	TRBV29-1	TRBJ1-4	10	many	TGCAGCGTCAGACATGAAAAACTGTTTTTT	CSVRHEKLFF
TRBD2	TRBV6-2/TRBV6-3	TRBJ2-5	19	many	TGTGCCAGCAGTTTCCTCCGGACGGGGGGAGCGGGGAGGAGAGAGACCCAGTACTTC	CASSFLRTGGAGRRETQYF
-	TRBV7-2	TRBJ2-5	16	-	TGTGCCAGCAGCTTAGTGGGGGGGGCTGTCCAAGAGACCCAGTACTTC	CASSLVGGAVQETQYF
TRBD1	TRBV19	TRBJ1-1	14	few	TGTGCCAGCTGCCGGGGACAGGGGATCGCTGAAGCTTTCTTT	CASCRGQGIAEAFF
-	TRBV10-3	TRBJ2-4	15	-	TGTGCCATCAGTCGACAGGACCGCCCCTACAATGAGCAGTACTTC	CAISRQDRPYNEQYF
-	TRBV20-1	TRBJ1-1	13	few	TGCAGTGCCCGAGTGGGAGTGAACACTGAAGCTTTCTTT	CSARVGVNTEAFF
-	TRBV7-9	TRBJ2-7	14	-	TGTGCCAGCAGCCCAGGACGGGCTACCTACGAGCAGTACTTC	CASSPGRATYEQYF
TRBD1	TRBV3-1	TRBJ1-2	15	few	TGTGCCAGCAGCCGTAGGACAGGGGGAGTGTTTGGCTACACCTTC	CASSRRTGGVFGYTF
-	TRBV7-9	TRBJ2-2	14	few	TGTGCCAGCAGCGCATCAGGGGGGCCCGGGGAGCTGTTTTTT	CASSASGGPGELFF
-	TRBV11-2	TRBJ1-2	14	-	TGTGCCAGCAGCTACTCGGGGGCAGCGAGGGGCTACACCTTC	CASSYSGAARGYTF
TRBD1	TRBV28	TRBJ1-1	13	few	TGTGCCAGCCTCGACAGGGAGAACACTGAAGCTTTCTTT	CASLDRENTEAFF
-	TRBV5-6	TRBJ2-7	14	many	TGTGCCAGCAGCTTGGCCTTGGAGAACTACGAGCAGTACTTC	CASSLALENYEQYF
-	TRBV20-1	TRBJ1-2	13	many	TGCAGTGCTATCACAGGGCCATCGGGAGGCTACACCTTC	CSAITGPSGGYTF
TRBD1	TRBV29-1	TRBJ2-7	15	-	TGCAGCGTCCCGGACAGGGCCAATTGGGTCTACGAGCAGTACTTC	CSVPDRANWVYEQYF
TRBD1	TRBV7-2	TRBJ1-2	14	-	TGTGCCAGGACAGGGGCTTGGGGGATCTATGGCTACACCTTC	CARTGAWGIYGYTF
-	TRBV6-1	TRBJ1-5	18	many	TGTGCCAGCAGTCCCCAACCGCTTATCAGGGAGTTTGGACAGCCCCAGCATTTT	CASSPQPLIREFGQPQHF
-	TRBV5-6	TRBJ1-2	14	-	TGTGCCAGCAGCTTGCAACGGAGGAGAGGTGGCTACACCTTC	CASSLQRRRGGYTF
-	TRBV7-2	TRBJ1-5	15	few	TGTGCCAGCAGCTTACAGGTCGGAAGCAATCAGCCCCAGCATTTT	CASSLQVGSNQPQHF
-	TRBV12-3/TRBV12-4	TRBJ2-7	14	-	TGTGCCAGCAGTTTAGAAGACTCCCTAGGGGCCCAGTACTTC	CASSLEDSLGAQYF
-	TRBV4-3	TRBJ2-1	14	-	TGCGCCAGCAGCCAAGATCCCGTGGAGGATGAGCAGTTCTTC	CASSQDPVEDEQFF
-	TRBV7-9	TRBJ1-2	17	-	TGTGCCAGCAGCTCCCCCCAGGGACGGGGGGTGAACTATGGCTACACCTTC	CASSSPQGRGVNYGYTF
TRBD1	TRBV7-3	TRBJ2-1	13	-	TGTGCCAGCAGCTTAGGGGTAGACAGGGCGCAGTTCTTC	CASSLGVDRAQFF
-	TRBV21-1	TRBJ2-3	16	-	TGTGCCAGCAGCAAAGCGCGGGGGGGAAAAGCAGATACGCAGTATTTT	CASSKARGGKADTQYF
TRBD1	TRBV6-2/TRBV6-3	TRBJ1-5	14	-	TGTGCCAGCAGTCCGACAGGGGCATGGCAGCCCCAGCATTTT	CASSPTGAWQPQHF
-	TRBV18	TRBJ1-1	13	-	TGTGCCAGCTCCCTGACGGATAACACTGAAGCTTTCTTT	CASSLTDNTEAFF
-	TRBV12-3/TRBV12-4	TRBJ1-1	14	many	TGTGCCAGCACCCGATCTAGGCTGAACACTGAAGCTTTCTTT	CASTRSRLNTEAFF
-	TRBV7-2	TRBJ2-2	16	-	TGTGCCAGCAGCCATGGAGGGCGGGGGAACACCGGGGAGCTGTTTTTT	CASSHGGRGNTGELFF
TRBD2	TRBV11-2	TRBJ2-3	16	many	TGTGCCAGCAGCCCCCGGACTAGCGGGGTCCGGAATACGCAGTATTTT	CASSPRTSGVRNTQYF
-	TRBV6-2/TRBV6-3	TRBJ2-2	15	-	TGTGCCGGCAGTTACCGGAGGGGGCCCACCGGGGAGCTGTTTTTT	CAGSYRRGPTGELFF
-	TRBV9	TRBJ1-2	15	many	TGTGCCAGCAGCCCAGATGGCAGACCTAACTATGGCTACACCTTC	CASSPDGRPNYGYTF
-	TRBV9	TRBJ1-4	15	few	TGTGCCAGCAGCGTAGGAGTTGCAACTAATGAAAAACTGTTTTTT	CASSVGVATNEKLFF
-	TRBV7-2	TRBJ2-4	15	many	TGTGCCAGCAGCTCCGGTGGCAGGGAAGTTGACATTCAGTACTTC	CASSSGGREVDIQYF
-	TRBV7-6	TRBJ1-1	15	-	TGTGCCAGCAGCTTAGATTTATTACCAAACACTGAAGCTTTCTTT	CASSLDLLPNTEAFF
TRBD1	TRBV7-2	TRBJ1-2	15	many	TGTGCCAGCACCCCTCCCGGGACAGGGAAGGATGGCTACACCTTC	CASTPPGTGKDGYTF
-	TRBV7-2	TRBJ2-2	18	-	TGTGCCAGCAGCTTATCAGCCTACGCGGGATCTAACACCGGGGAGCTGTTTTTT	CASSLSAYAGSNTGELFF